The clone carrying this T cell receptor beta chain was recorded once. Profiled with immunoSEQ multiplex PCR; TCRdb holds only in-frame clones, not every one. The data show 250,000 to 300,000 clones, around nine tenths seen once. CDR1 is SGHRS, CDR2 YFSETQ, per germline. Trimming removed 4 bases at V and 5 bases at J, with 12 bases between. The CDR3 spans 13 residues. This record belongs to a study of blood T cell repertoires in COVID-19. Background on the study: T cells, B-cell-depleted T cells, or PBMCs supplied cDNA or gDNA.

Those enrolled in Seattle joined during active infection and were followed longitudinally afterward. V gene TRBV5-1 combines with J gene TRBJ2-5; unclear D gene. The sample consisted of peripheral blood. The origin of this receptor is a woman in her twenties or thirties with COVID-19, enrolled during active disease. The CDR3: CASSLSSWETQYF. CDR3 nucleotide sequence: TGCGCCAGCAGCCTATCTTCTTGGGAGACCCAGTACTTC. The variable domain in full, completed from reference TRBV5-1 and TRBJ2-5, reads KAGVTQTPRYLIKTRGQQVTLSCSPISGHRSVSWYQQTPGQGLQFLFEYFSETQRNKGNFPGRFSGRQFSNSRSEMNVSTLELGDSALYLCASSLSSWETQYFGPGTRLLVL.